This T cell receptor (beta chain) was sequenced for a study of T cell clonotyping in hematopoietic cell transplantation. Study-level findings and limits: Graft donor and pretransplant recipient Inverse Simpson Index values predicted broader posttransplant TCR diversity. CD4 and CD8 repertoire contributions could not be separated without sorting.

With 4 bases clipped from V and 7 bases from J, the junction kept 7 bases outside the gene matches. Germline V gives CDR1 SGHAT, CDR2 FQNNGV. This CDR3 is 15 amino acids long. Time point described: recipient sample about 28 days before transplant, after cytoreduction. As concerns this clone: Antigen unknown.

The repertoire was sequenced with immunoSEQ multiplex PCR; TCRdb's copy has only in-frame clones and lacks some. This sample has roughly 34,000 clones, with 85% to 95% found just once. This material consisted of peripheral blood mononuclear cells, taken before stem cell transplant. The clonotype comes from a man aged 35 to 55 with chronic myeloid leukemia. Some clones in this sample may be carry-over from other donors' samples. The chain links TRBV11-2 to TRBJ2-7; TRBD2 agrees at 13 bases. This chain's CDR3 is CASSSTSGGAPEQYF. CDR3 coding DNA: TGTGCCAGCAGCTCCACTAGCGGGGGGGCCCCGGAGCAGTACTTC.